Sequencing of this TCR beta chain was carried out in a study of beta chain features in type 1 diabetes. Expressed TCRB transcripts were sequenced after all isolated RNA was converted to cDNA. This table comes from immunoSEQ multiplex PCR, and its TCRdb copy is limited to in-frame clones, with some not included. The sample carries 970,000 or so clones, about a sixth recorded once. With regard to this clone: What it binds is not known.

There are 13 residues in the CDR3. Trimming removed 5 bases from V and 5 bases from J; junction bases left unmatched: 4. Looked up from germline, CDR1 is KGHSH and CDR2 is LQKENI. Study-level results: The naive, central memory and Treg TCRB repertoires showed an apparent similarity that was greater among patients than among healthy donors. Insertions were fewer and deletions more numerous at VDJ junctions in type 1 diabetes patients.

This clonotype originated in a woman aged 18-30 years in good health. The sample comprised naive CD4+ T cells from blood. The chain links TRBV18 to TRBJ1-2; 8 nucleotides agree with TRBD1. The CDR3 is CASSEDRVYGYTF. CDR3 nucleotide sequence: TGTGCCAGCTCAGAGGACAGGGTTTATGGCTACACCTTC.